A selection of T cell receptor beta chains follows, all from one sample in a study of read filtering for tumor transcriptome and immune sequencing. MiXCR, applied by TCRdb to the reads, yields one record per CDR3 protein. The profile shows 100,000 to 150,000 distinct CDR3 sequences, approximately 12% of them singletons. Source material: a population of CD138-negative cells sorted from bone marrow. The receptors stem from a donor at least 40 years old with multiple myeloma. CDR3s include the opening cysteine and the closing phenylalanine or tryptophan. The D gene is left open where the match is weak.

TRBV5-1	TRBJ2-1	TRBD1	CASSTGTGTNEQFF
TRBV14	TRBJ2-7	NA	CASSQRGAQNF
TRBV12-3/TRBV12-4	TRBJ2-5	NA	CASTSYQAGGQETQYF
TRBV4-2	TRBJ2-1	NA	CASGPDIRERYNEQFF
TRBV7-9	TRBJ2-3	NA	CASRLSAGLGTQYF
TRBV4-2	TRBJ2-2	NA	CASSPPSTGELFF
TRBV5-1	TRBJ2-1	NA	CASSLEPGLLYNEQFF
TRBV6-2/TRBV6-3	TRBJ2-7	NA	CATAGAYEQYF
TRBV12-3/TRBV12-4	TRBJ2-3	NA	CASSSRTSSTDTQYF
TRBV6-6	TRBJ2-1	NA	CASSYSNGGLLDEQFF
TRBV7-6	TRBJ2-2	TRBD2	CASSLGLAGDLGRTGELFF
TRBV19	TRBJ1-5	NA	CASSIGRQVNQPQHF
TRBV7-2	TRBJ2-7	TRBD2	CASSLTIAGVYEQYF
TRBV5-1	TRBJ2-3	NA	CASSFIADTQYF
TRBV9	TRBJ2-1	NA	CASSVEGSGIYNEQFF
TRBV3-1	TRBJ2-3	NA	CASSQNGAADTQYF
TRBV3-1	TRBJ2-7	NA	CASSQEFDEAYEQYF
TRBV27	TRBJ2-4	NA	CASSLGQGKNIQYF
TRBV5-6	TRBJ1-1	NA	CASSGGTGRNTEAFF
TRBV5-1	TRBJ1-1	NA	CASNLGTGNTEAFF
TRBV2	TRBJ1-4	NA	CADSWTTGSNEKLFF
TRBV29-1	TRBJ2-2	TRBD1	CSAALRQGARNTGELFF
TRBV12-3/TRBV12-4	TRBJ1-5	NA	CASSPTESSPQHF
TRBV11-2	TRBJ1-5	NA	CASSLDPKGRNQPQHF
TRBV12-3/TRBV12-4	TRBJ1-1	NA	CASSSGQRRSEAFF
TRBV24-1	TRBJ2-2	NA	CATSDLAGTLNTGELFF
TRBV5-1	TRBJ2-2	NA	CASSLRTLDTGELFF
TRBV4-1	TRBJ2-5	NA	CASSQGGTRAPGGTQYF
TRBV19	TRBJ2-1	TRBD2	CASSERERDYPFF
TRBV28	TRBJ2-2	TRBD1	CASSGGTGLNTGELFF
TRBV27	TRBJ1-5	TRBD1	CASSLGTGANQPQHF
TRBV7-9	TRBJ2-5	TRBD2	CASSPLAGVTQETQYF
TRBV20-1	TRBJ1-2	NA	CSASSTALGYGYTF
TRBV6-5	TRBJ2-2	NA	CASSHRVGTGELFF
TRBV5-1	TRBJ2-5	TRBD1	CASSSGQGAWETQYF
TRBV3-1	TRBJ1-5	NA	CASSSSRDQPQHF
TRBV7-9	TRBJ2-1	NA	CASSLGTYGRNEQFF
TRBV28	TRBJ2-7	NA	CASREGRIRTAEQYF
TRBV3-1	TRBJ2-2	TRBD1	CASSPWQGASTGELFF
TRBV20-1	TRBJ2-3	TRBD2	CSASPILAGGTDTQYF
TRBV5-4	TRBJ2-3	TRBD2	CASSFGIAGPTDTQYF
TRBV5-1	TRBJ2-3	TRBD2	CASSLGGGATDTQYF
TRBV5-1	TRBJ1-3	NA	CASSFTTAASGNTIYF
TRBV7-2	TRBJ2-7	TRBD2	CASSFGTSGMYEQYF
TRBV29-1	TRBJ2-1	NA	CSVTGTTSGDNEQFF
TRBV20-1	TRBJ2-1	TRBD2	CSAISSGSNEQFF
TRBV4-1	TRBJ2-1	TRBD2	CASSQGGLAGTYNEQFF
TRBV24-1	TRBJ2-5	TRBD1	CATRGTGGAETQYF
TRBV5-1	TRBJ2-2	NA	CASSSWDLTGELFF
TRBV5-6	TRBJ2-7	NA	CASSFGTPGEQYF